The present entry profiles one T cell receptor (beta chain) with its context. The CDR3 consists of 13 residues. Germline V gene sequence: CDR1 SGHNT, CDR2 YENEEA. Between the trimmed V and J ends, which lost 0 bases and 13 bases, there was a span of 13 bases. The data belong to a study of blood T cell repertoires in COVID-19. Turning to the study itself: Italy, Spain and the United States were the sources of the convalescent and acute COVID-19 samples. T cells, B-cell-depleted T cells, or PBMCs supplied cDNA or gDNA.

Seattle enrolled patients during active infection and tracked them longitudinally. Original methodology: Reference gene primer amplification yielded estimated nucleated cell counts. The method was immunoSEQ multiplex PCR; TCRdb's version includes in-frame clones alone and lacks a portion of them. The V and J calls and clone size are taken from that table; D and trimming were inferred from the DNA. The table lists about 99,000 clones, roughly four fifths of them singletons, with under 5% in the top ten. V and J are TRBV11-3 and TRBJ2-1; D call uncertain. Sequenced: peripheral blood. The TCR comes from a man older than 75 with COVID-19, enrolled during active disease. DNA for the CDR3: TGTGCCAGCAGCTTAGACCCACTAACACCCCAGTTCTTC. This sequence encodes CASSLDPLTPQFF.